Below, 23 T cell receptor beta chains from the same sample are listed, as sequenced in a study of shared T cell receptors in the human thymus. Clones were read by immunoSEQ multiplex PCR, and TCRdb kept only the in-frame ones, dropping some. The sample consists of about 380,000 clones, roughly 94% of them appearing once. The sequencing input was thymocytes. Source of these receptors: a human donor.

The chain has TRBV28 and TRBJ2-4; D uncertain. The CDR3 runs 15 residues. Germline V gene lookup returns CDR1 MDHEN and CDR2 SYDVKM. The V and J ends lost 5 bases and 0 bases respectively, with 11 bases between them. CDR3 sequence reads: CASSPGSVAKNIQYF. Here the CDR3 DNA reads TGTGCCAGCAGTCCCGGTTCGGTAGCCAAAAACATTCAGTACTTC.

V usage is TRBV21-1 and J usage is TRBJ1-1; the table's D call, TRBD1, has no DNA check behind it. TRBV21-1 is a documented pseudogene. There are 12 residues in the CDR3. The CDR3 nucleotides read TGTGCCAGCAGCTACAGGGTTTCTGAAGCTTTCTTT. This codes for CASSYRVSEAFF.

The chain employs TRBV6-1 and TRBJ2-7, with 7 nucleotides matching TRBD1. The CDR3 has 16 residues. Germline V lookup: CDR1 MNHNS, CDR2 SASEGT. With 1 base clipped from V and 0 bases from J, the junction kept 6 bases outside the gene matches. The CDR3 here is CASSEGAGGSSYEQYF. CDR3 sequence (DNA): TGTGCCAGCAGTGAAGGGGCAGGGGGAAGCTCCTACGAGCAGTACTTC.

The chain recombines TRBV10-2 with TRBJ2-7; 13 positions agree with TRBD2. Germline-derived CDR1 and CDR2 are WSHSY and SAAADI. V shed 6 bases and J 2 bases; nucleotides not matched to a gene: 4. The CDR3 has 15 amino acids. The CDR3 nucleotides are TGCGCCAGCAGAGGACTAGCGGGAGTCACCTACGAGCAGTACTTC. Translation: CASRGLAGVTYEQYF.

This sequence joins TRBV28 and TRBJ2-1; 9 bases line up with TRBD2. Germline-derived CDR1 and CDR2 are MDHEN and SYDVKM. This CDR3 has 21 residues. The ends lost 4 bases at V and 4 bases at J; junction bases unmatched: 23. CDR3 in DNA: TGTGCCAGCAGTTGCCCGGTTACGGTCGGCATGAGGACTAGCGAATACAATGAGCAGTTCTTC. It translates to CASSCPVTVGMRTSEYNEQFF. Combining the CDR3 with reference TRBV28 and TRBJ2-1 gives the whole variable domain DVKVTQSSRYLVKRTGEKVFLECVQDMDHENMFWYRQDPGLGLRLIYFSYDVKMKEKGDIPEGYSVSREKKERFSLILESASTNQTSMYLCASSCPVTVGMRTSEYNEQFFGPGTRLTVL.

The chain links TRBV5-1 to TRBJ2-7; D possibly uses TRBD1 or TRBD2 (5 bases each). The V gene lost 1 base and the J gene lost 3 bases, with 14 bases spanning the gap. This CDR3 contains 15 residues. CDR1 is SGHRS and CDR2 is YFSETQ in the germline V gene. The CDR3 bases are TGCGCCAGCAGCTTGCCGACCGGGACCGTCTACGAGCAGTACTTC. It is translated as CASSLPTGTVYEQYF.

This clone was detected only once. This sequence joins TRBV7-3 and TRBJ2-1; 12 bases align to TRBD2. Germline CDR1 and CDR2: SGHTA and FQGTGA. The CDR3 sequence is 17 residues long. V shed 0 bases, J shed 7 bases, and the junction held 7 bases outside the gene matches. CDR3 DNA sequence: TGTGCCAGCAGCTTAACGGCCCTAGCGGGAGGGCGGAATGAGCAGTTCTTC. It translates to CASSLTALAGGRNEQFF.

The rearrangement links TRBV10-2 to TRBJ2-2; D might be TRBD2 (6 bases). Germline assignment: CDR1 WSHSY and CDR2 SAAADI. The CDR3 runs 15 residues. Trimming removed 3 bases at V and 1 base at J, with 9 bases between. In nucleotides, the CDR3 is TGCGCCAGCAGTGAAGAGACTAGGAACACCGGGGAGCTGTTTTTT. It translates to CASSEETRNTGELFF.

This chain joins TRBV19 and TRBJ2-1; D call uncertain. Trimming removed 2 bases at V and 0 bases at J, with 8 bases between. CDR3 length: 15 residues. Germline V gives CDR1 LNHDA, CDR2 SQIVND (reference sequence). CDR3 nucleotide sequence: TGTGCCAGTAGTATATCCCAGTGCTCCTACAATGAGCAGTTCTTC. The encoded protein is CASSISQCSYNEQFF.

The V and J genes are TRBV11-2 and TRBJ2-5; a weak D match, TRBD2 (5 bases). The CDR3 has 16 residues. Trimming cost V 0 bases and J 3 bases, with 14 bases left between them. Looked up from germline, CDR1 is SGHAT and CDR2 is FQNNGV. The CDR3 sequence: CASSLDLASQEETQYF. In nucleotides, the CDR3 is TGTGCCAGCAGCTTAGACCTAGCTTCCCAAGAAGAGACCCAGTACTTC.

This clone was seen just once. The J gene is TRBJ2-3, the V gene TRBV10-1, with TRBD2 matching 11 bases. CDR1 is WNHNN, CDR2 SYGVQD, per germline (reference sequence). The V segment lost 0 bases and the J segment 1 base; nucleotides outside the gene matches: 12. This CDR3 is 20 amino acids long. The CDR3 coding sequence is TGCGCCAGCAGTGAGTCTGGTAGGACTAGCGGGTCCTCCGGCACAGATACGCAGTATTTT. Translated: CASSESGRTSGSSGTDTQYF.

V usage is TRBV23-1 and J usage is TRBJ2-6; no firm D call. TRBV23-1 is an ORF; its function is uncertain. The V gene lost 0 bases and the J gene lost 0 bases, with 6 bases spanning the gap. The CDR3 is made up of 16 amino acids. The CDR3 protein is CASSQSIFSGANVLTF. CDR3 coding DNA: TGCGCCAGCAGTCAATCGATATTCTCTGGGGCCAACGTCCTGACTTTC.

The chain employs TRBV27 and TRBJ1-5; 10 positions agree with TRBD1. The CDR3 has 14 residues. Trimming at V came to 5 bases and at J to 6 bases, leaving 4 bases not matched to a gene. Per germline, CDR1 MNHEY and CDR2 SMNVEV (reference sequence). The CDR3 bases are TGTGCCAGCAGTCGCGGGACAGGGGTTCAGCCCCAGCATTTT. Translating gives CASSRGTGVQPQHF.

This clone was recorded once. The chain is built from TRBV12-5 and TRBJ2-5; D is possibly TRBD1 (5 bases). Germline V gene sequence: CDR1 LGHNT, CDR2 FRNRAP. Trimming took off 4 bases at V and 5 bases at J, with 20 bases between the two ends. There are 16 residues in the CDR3. The CDR3, as DNA: TGTGCTAGTGGTTCGATTCAGGGTATTGGGGATGAGACCCAGTACTTC. Its translation is CASGSIQGIGDETQYF.

The chain uses TRBV29-1 and TRBJ2-6, with D possibly matching TRBD1 (6 bases). V lost 7 bases and J 1 base, leaving 17 bases between the germline ends. CDR1 SQVTM and CDR2 ANQGSEA come from the germline V gene. CDR3 length: 16 residues. CDR3 sequence: CSAADSDRSGANVLTF. CDR3 nucleotide sequence: TGCAGCGCCGCGGACAGCGATCGGTCTGGGGCCAACGTCCTGACTTTC.

The chain uses TRBV10-3 and TRBJ2-3; 9 bases are shared with TRBD1. Germline CDR1 and CDR2: ENHRY and SYGVKD. The CDR3 totals 14 residues. Trimming at V came to 6 bases and at J to 5 bases, leaving 6 bases not matched to a gene. DNA of the CDR3: TGTGCCATCAGCCCGGGACAGGGCTTAGATACGCAGTATTTT. Translation gives CAISPGQGLDTQYF.

V gene TRBV29-1 combines with J gene TRBJ1-1, with a weak D call TRBD1 (6 bases). The V and J ends lost 4 bases and 1 base respectively, with 16 bases between them. This CDR3 contains 15 residues. CDR1 and CDR2 from the germline V gene are SQVTM and ANQGSEA. The CDR3 is CSVGGSGQRNTEAFF. CDR3 DNA sequence: TGCAGCGTTGGAGGCTCCGGACAGCGGAACACTGAAGCTTTCTTT.

This clone was counted a single time. The chain uses TRBV5-4 and TRBJ2-7, with TRBD2 as a possible D gene (5 bases). V lost 0 bases and J 4 bases, leaving 11 bases between the germline ends. Germline V gene lookup returns CDR1 SGHNT and CDR2 YYREEE (reference sequence). This CDR3 is built from 14 residues. CDR3 loop: CASSLGPSRYEQYF. CDR3 bases: TGTGCCAGCAGCTTGGGTCCTAGCAGATACGAGCAGTACTTC. The full variable domain, in which reference TRBV5-4 and TRBJ2-7 provide the parts outside the CDR3, is ETGVTQSPTHLIKTRGQQVTLRCSSQSGHNTVSWYQQALGQGPQFIFQYYREEENGRGNFPPRFSGLQFPNYSSELNVNALELDDSALYLCASSLGPSRYEQYFGPGTRLTVT.

The chain is built from TRBV15 and TRBJ2-1, with D uncertain. V shed 1 base and J shed 12 bases, with 7 bases lying between them. The CDR3 contains 11 residues. CDR1 LNHNV and CDR2 YYDKDF come from the germline V gene (reference sequence). CDR3 in DNA: TGTGCCACCAGCAGAGGGCCCCGGCAGTTCTTC. Translated, it gives CATSRGPRQFF. Full variable domain (remainder filled in from reference TRBV15 and TRBJ2-1): DAMVIQNPRYQVTQFGKPVTLSCSQTLNHNVMYWYQQKSSQAPKLLFHYYDKDFNNEADTPDNFQSRRPNTSFCFLDIRSPGLGDTAMYLCATSRGPRQFFGPGTRLTVL.

The chain couples TRBV9 to TRBJ2-2; 9 bases fit TRBD1. Trimming took 0 bases from V and 0 from J; bases not matched to a gene: 15. The CDR3 has 21 residues. Germline CDR1 reads SGDLS; CDR2 reads YYNGEE. The CDR3 loop reads CASSVDDGGTGRTANTGELFF. The DNA for the CDR3 is TGTGCCAGCAGCGTAGATGATGGGGGGACAGGGAGGACTGCGAACACCGGGGAGCTGTTTTTT.

V gene TRBV19 combines with J gene TRBJ2-1; TRBD2 matches at 13 bases. The germline CDR1 and CDR2 sequences are LNHDA and SQIVND (reference sequence). Germline trimming cut 6 bases from V and 1 base from J; bases unmatched to any gene: 12. This CDR3 comprises 19 residues. CDR3 region: CASSISGTSGIRSYNEQFF. The CDR3 region has the DNA TGTGCCAGTAGCATTTCTGGGACTAGCGGGATCCGATCCTACAATGAGCAGTTCTTC.

J is TRBJ2-1 and V is TRBV28; the D is unclear. The germline V gene encodes CDR1 MDHEN and CDR2 SYDVKM. The length of the CDR3 is 10 residues. Between the trimmed V and J ends, which lost 4 bases and 7 bases, there was a span of 2 bases. CDR3 sequence: CASSSNEQFF. The CDR3 DNA follows: TGTGCCAGCAGTTCGAATGAGCAGTTCTTC. Complete variable domain (other parts from reference TRBV28 and TRBJ2-1): DVKVTQSSRYLVKRTGEKVFLECVQDMDHENMFWYRQDPGLGLRLIYFSYDVKMKEKGDIPEGYSVSREKKERFSLILESASTNQTSMYLCASSSNEQFFGPGTRLTVL.

The table lists this clone with a few counts. The genes are TRBV29-1 and TRBJ2-7; 12 nucleotides line up with TRBD1. The CDR3 spans 14 residues. The V gene's germline CDR1 is SQVTM and CDR2 ANQGSEA. The J segment lost 2 bases and the V segment lost 6 bases, leaving 5 bases of the junction unmatched. CDR3 loop: CSVLGQGAAYEQYF. The DNA of the CDR3 is TGCAGCGTACTGGGACAGGGGGCCGCCTACGAGCAGTACTTC.